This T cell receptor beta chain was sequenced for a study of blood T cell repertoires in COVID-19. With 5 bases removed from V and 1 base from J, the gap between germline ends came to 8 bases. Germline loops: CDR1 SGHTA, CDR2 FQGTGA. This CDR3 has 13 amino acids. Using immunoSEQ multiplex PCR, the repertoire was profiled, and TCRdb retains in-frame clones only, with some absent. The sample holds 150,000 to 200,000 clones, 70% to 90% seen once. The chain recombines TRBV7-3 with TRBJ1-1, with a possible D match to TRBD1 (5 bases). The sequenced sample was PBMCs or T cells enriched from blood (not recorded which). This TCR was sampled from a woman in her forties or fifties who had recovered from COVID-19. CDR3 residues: CASSRGTNTEAFF. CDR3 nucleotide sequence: TGTGCCAGCAGCCGGGGGACGAACACTGAAGCTTTCTTT.